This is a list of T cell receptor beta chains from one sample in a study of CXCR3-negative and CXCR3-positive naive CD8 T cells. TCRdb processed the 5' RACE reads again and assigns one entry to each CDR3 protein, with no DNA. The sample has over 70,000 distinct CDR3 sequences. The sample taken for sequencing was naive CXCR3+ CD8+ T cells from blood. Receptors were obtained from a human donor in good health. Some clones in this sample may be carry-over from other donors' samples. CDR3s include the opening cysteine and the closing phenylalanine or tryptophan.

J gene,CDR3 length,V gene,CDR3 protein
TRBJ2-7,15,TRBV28,CASRLSPDRVYEQYF
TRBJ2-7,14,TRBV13,CASSLEDRVVEQYF
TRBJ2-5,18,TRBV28,CASSLLAPSGGREETQYF
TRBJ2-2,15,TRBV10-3,CAISERTANTGELFF
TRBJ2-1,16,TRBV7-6,CASSLWDPDVRNEQFF
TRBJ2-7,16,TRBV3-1,CASSQEGQRPGDEQYF
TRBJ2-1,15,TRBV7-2,CASPFQGQYYNEQFF
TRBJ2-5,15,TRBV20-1,CSARAGTVIQETQYF
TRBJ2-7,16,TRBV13,CASRGLAGGMLYEQYF
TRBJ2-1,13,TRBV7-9,CASSFPGMGEQFF
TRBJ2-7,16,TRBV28,CASSFSRTSGDYEQYF
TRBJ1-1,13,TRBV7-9,CASSLYLETEAFF
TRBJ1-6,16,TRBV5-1,CASSSTGENYNSPLHF
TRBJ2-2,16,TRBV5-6,CASSLGSSGNTGELFF
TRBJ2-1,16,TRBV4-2,CASSLGLPSSYNEQFF
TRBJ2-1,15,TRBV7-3,CASSLIGGAANEQFF
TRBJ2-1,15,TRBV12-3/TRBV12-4,CASSLDRAGGNEQFF
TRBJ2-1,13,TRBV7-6,CASSDGLYNEQFF
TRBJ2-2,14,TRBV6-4,CASSEYRNTGELFF
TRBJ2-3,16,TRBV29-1,CSVEGTSGRAWDTQYF
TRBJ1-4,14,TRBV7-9,CASSLVETNEKLFF
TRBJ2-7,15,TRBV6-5,CASSLLGQGGYEQYF
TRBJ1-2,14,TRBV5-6,CASSFLESNYGYTF
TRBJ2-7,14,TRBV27,CANSPGTGGYEQYF
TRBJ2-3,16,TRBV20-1,CSAREGTSGYTDTQYF
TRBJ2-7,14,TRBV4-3,CASSQVHSSYEQYF
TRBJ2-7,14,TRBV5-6,CASSTGTEGYEQYF
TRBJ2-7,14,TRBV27,CASSSHGSSYEQYF
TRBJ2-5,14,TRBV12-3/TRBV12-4,CASSFDYQKETQYF
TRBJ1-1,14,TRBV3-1,CASSQVYGTGDAFF